This T cell receptor (beta chain) was found in a study of T cells after yellow fever vaccination. Study in general: Fractions containing few cells were prepared with SMART-Seq v4 Ultra Low Input. Findings and limits, study-wide: FACS-sorted repertoires could contain abundant clonotypes contaminating from the bulk population. Although the secondary response was weaker, it peaked faster, at day 5 versus 15.

TCRdb processed the 5' RACE reads anew with MiXCR; each CDR3 protein has one entry. The table lists a few hundred thousand distinct CDR3 sequences, under 25% of them singletons. Regarding this clonotype: Its antigen is unknown.

This CDR3 region has 16 residues. V dropped 5 bases and J dropped 6; count of bases not matched to a gene: 10. The clonotype was recovered from a man younger than 40 who received the YFV17D yellow fever vaccine. The chain combines TRBV12-3 or TRBV12-4 with TRBJ1-4; TRBD1 agrees at 9 bases. The input for sequencing was PBMCs, taken 15 days after the yellow fever booster vaccination. This CDR3 reads CASSPGQGRLHEKLFF. CDR3 in DNA: TGTGCCAGCAGTCCGGGACAGGGCCGGCTTCATGAAAAACTGTTTTTT.